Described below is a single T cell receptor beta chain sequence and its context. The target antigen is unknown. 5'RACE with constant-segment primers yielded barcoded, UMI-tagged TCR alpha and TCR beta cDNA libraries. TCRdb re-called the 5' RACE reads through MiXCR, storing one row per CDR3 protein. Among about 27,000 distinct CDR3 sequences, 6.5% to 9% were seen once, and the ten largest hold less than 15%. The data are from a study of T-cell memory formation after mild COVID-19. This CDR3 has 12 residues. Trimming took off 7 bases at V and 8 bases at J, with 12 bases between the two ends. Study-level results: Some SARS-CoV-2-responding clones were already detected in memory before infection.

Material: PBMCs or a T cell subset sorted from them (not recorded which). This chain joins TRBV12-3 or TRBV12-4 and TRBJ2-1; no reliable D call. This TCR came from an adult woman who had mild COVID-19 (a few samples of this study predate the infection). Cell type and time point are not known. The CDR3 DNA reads TGTGCCAGCACCCTAACGTGGGATGAGCAGTTCTTC. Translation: CASTLTWDEQFF.